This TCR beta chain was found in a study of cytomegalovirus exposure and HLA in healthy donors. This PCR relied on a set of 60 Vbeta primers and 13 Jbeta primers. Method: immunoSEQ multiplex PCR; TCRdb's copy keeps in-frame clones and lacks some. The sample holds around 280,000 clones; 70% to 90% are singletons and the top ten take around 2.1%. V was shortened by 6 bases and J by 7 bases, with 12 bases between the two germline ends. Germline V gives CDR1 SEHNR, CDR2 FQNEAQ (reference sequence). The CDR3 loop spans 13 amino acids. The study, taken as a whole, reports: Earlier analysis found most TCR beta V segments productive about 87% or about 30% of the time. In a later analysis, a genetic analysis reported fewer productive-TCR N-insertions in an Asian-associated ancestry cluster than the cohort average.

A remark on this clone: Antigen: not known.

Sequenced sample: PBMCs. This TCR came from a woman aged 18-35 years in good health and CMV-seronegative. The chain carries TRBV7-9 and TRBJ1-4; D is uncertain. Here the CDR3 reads CASRTREGEKLFF. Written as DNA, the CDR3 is TGTGCCAGCAGGACCCGGGAGGGTGAAAAACTGTTTTTT.